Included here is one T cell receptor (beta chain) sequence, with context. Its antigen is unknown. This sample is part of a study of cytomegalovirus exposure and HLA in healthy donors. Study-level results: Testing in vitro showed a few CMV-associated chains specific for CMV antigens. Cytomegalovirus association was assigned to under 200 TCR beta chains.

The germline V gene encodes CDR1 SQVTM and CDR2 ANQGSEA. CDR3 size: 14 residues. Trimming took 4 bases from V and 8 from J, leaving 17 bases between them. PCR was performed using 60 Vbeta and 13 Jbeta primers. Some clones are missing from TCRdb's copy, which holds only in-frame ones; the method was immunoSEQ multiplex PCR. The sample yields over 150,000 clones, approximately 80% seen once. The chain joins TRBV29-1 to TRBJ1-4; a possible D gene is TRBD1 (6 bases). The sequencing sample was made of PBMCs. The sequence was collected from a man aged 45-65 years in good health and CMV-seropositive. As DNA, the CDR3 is TGCAGCGTTGTAGGGGGTTCATTCGGAGAAAAACTGTTTTTT. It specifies CSVVGGSFGEKLFF.